The rows below give T cell receptor beta chains drawn from one sample of a study of identical twins. Each CDR3 protein is one row after TCRdb ran MiXCR on the 5' RACE reads. In the table there are about 260,000 distinct CDR3 sequences, approximately 7% of which are singletons. The data also belong to a second study, concerning yellow fever vaccine responses in identical twins.

Input material: memory (CD45RO+) T cells sorted from blood. Receptors originate from a woman between 18 and 29 years old in good health. Each CDR3 is given with its conserved first and last residue. The order of the fields is V gene, J gene, clone size, D gene, CDR3 protein, CDR3 DNA. D genes are given only for firm matches. Clone size is not always given. Where it is, it says once, few, many or a class for expanded clones.

V: TRBV12-3/TRBV12-4; J: TRBJ1-2; size: many; D: -; CDR3: CASRETTADGYTF; DNA: TGTGCCAGCAGGGAGACGACGGCGGATGGCTACACCTTC
V: TRBV6-5; J: TRBJ2-7; size: few; D: TRBD1; CDR3: CASQTGNYEQYF; DNA: TGTGCCAGCCAGACAGGGAACTACGAGCAGTACTTC
V: TRBV12-3/TRBV12-4; J: TRBJ2-5; size: many; D: -; CDR3: CASSSRRGPGETQYF; DNA: TGTGCCAGCAGTTCCCGACGGGGGCCTGGAGAGACCCAGTACTTC
V: TRBV7-9; J: TRBJ2-3; size: -; D: -; CDR3: CASSWPGGQSDTQYF; DNA: TGTGCCAGCAGCTGGCCCGGGGGCCAGTCAGATACGCAGTATTTT
V: TRBV4-1; J: TRBJ2-1; size: -; D: TRBD2; CDR3: CASSQVQREVFF; DNA: TGCGCCAGCAGCCAAGTCCAGCGGGAGGTTTTCTTC
V: TRBV6-1; J: TRBJ2-3; size: few; D: -; CDR3: CASRSGQQLADTQYF; DNA: TGTGCCAGCAGATCAGGACAGCAACTTGCAGATACGCAGTATTTT
V: TRBV12-3/TRBV12-4; J: TRBJ2-7; size: many; D: TRBD2; CDR3: CASSPTSGAYEQYF; DNA: TGTGCCAGCAGTCCTACTAGCGGGGCCTACGAGCAGTACTTC
V: TRBV9; J: TRBJ2-1; size: many; D: TRBD2; CDR3: CASSPIAGGGNEQFF; DNA: TGTGCCAGCAGCCCCATAGCGGGGGGCGGCAATGAGCAGTTCTTC
V: TRBV5-1; J: TRBJ2-2; size: many; D: -; CDR3: CASSAQSNTGELFF; DNA: TGCGCCAGCAGCGCCCAATCTAACACCGGGGAGCTGTTTTTT
V: TRBV3-1; J: TRBJ2-3; size: -; D: TRBD2; CDR3: CASSQTSGSPGDTQYF; DNA: TGTGCCAGCAGCCAAACTAGCGGGAGCCCCGGGGATACGCAGTATTTT
V: TRBV28; J: TRBJ1-1; size: few; D: -; CDR3: CATREFEAFF; DNA: TGTGCCACCAGGGAGTTTGAAGCTTTCTTT
V: TRBV10-3; J: TRBJ1-6; size: many; D: -; CDR3: CAISYELGNSPLHF; DNA: TGTGCCATCAGTTACGAGCTGGGAAATTCACCCCTCCACTTT
V: TRBV3-1; J: TRBJ2-1; size: many; D: TRBD2; CDR3: CASSLAGLAGRNNEQFF; DNA: TGTGCCAGCAGCTTAGCGGGACTAGCGGGAAGGAACAATGAGCAGTTCTTC
V: TRBV12-3/TRBV12-4; J: TRBJ2-1; size: many; D: -; CDR3: CASSLRRSGEQFF; DNA: TGTGCCAGCAGTCTGAGACGTTCTGGAGAGCAGTTCTTC
V: TRBV7-9; J: TRBJ2-1; size: few; D: -; CDR3: CASSLASPHEQFF; DNA: TGTGCCAGCAGCTTAGCTAGCCCCCATGAGCAGTTCTTC
V: TRBV21-1; J: TRBJ2-5; size: many; D: -; CDR3: CASSNLTWGETQYF; DNA: TGTGCCAGCAGCAATCTAACCTGGGGGGAGACCCAGTACTTC
V: TRBV7-9; J: TRBJ2-1; size: many; D: -; CDR3: CASSITLLSSYNEQFF; DNA: TGTGCCAGCAGCATCACTCTATTGAGCTCCTACAATGAGCAGTTCTTC
V: TRBV25-1; J: TRBJ2-5; size: -; D: -; CDR3: CASRGDRDGFFGTQYF; DNA: TGTGCCAGCAGAGGGGATCGGGACGGCTTTTTTGGGACCCAGTACTTC
V: TRBV5-1; J: TRBJ1-1; size: many; D: -; CDR3: CASTSGGDVRAFF; DNA: TGCGCCAGCACTTCGGGGGGAGATGTGCGAGCTTTCTTT
V: TRBV6-1; J: TRBJ2-6; size: many; D: TRBD1; CDR3: CASRGQALTSGANVLTF; DNA: TGTGCCAGCAGGGGACAGGCCCTCACCTCTGGGGCCAACGTCCTGACTTTC
V: TRBV5-1; J: TRBJ2-5; size: -; D: TRBD1; CDR3: CASSQTGGRVETQYF; DNA: TGCGCCAGCAGCCAGACAGGGGGCAGGGTAGAGACCCAGTACTTC
V: TRBV12-3/TRBV12-4; J: TRBJ1-3; size: many; D: -; CDR3: CASTRGDLGGNTIYF; DNA: TGTGCCAGCACCCGGGGCGACCTCGGAGGAAACACCATATATTTT